These 24 T cell receptor beta chains share one sample of origin, sequenced in a study of blood T cell repertoires in COVID-19. Some clones are missing from TCRdb's copy, which holds only in-frame ones; the method was immunoSEQ multiplex PCR. The data contain some 82,000 clones, 65% to 85% of them singletons. The sequencing sample was made of peripheral blood. These receptors all stem from an elderly man with active or convalescent COVID-19.

The chain employs TRBV11-2 and TRBJ2-2; 11 bases fit TRBD2. Trimming cost V 4 bases and J 4 bases; bases outside gene matches: 5. Germline values: CDR1 SGHAT, CDR2 FQNNGV. This CDR3 comprises 16 residues. In DNA form, the CDR3 reads TGTGCCAGCAGCTCCGGACTAGCGGGTTTCACCGGGGAGCTGTTTTTT. Its protein product is CASSSGLAGFTGELFF.

The chain links TRBV18 to TRBJ1-2; 7 nucleotides match TRBD1. Germline CDR1 and CDR2: KGHSH and LQKENI. V dropped 6 bases and J dropped 2; count of bases not matched to a gene: 9. The CDR3 loop spans 15 amino acids. The DNA for the CDR3 is TGTGCCAGCTCGCAATCCGGGACAGCAAACTATGGCTACACCTTC. Its translation: CASSQSGTANYGYTF. Filled out from reference TRBV18 and TRBJ1-2, the complete variable domain reads NAGVMQNPRHLVRRRGQEARLRCSPMKGHSHVYWYRQLPEEGLKFMVYLQKENIIDESGMPKERFSAEFPKEGPSILRIQQVVRGDSAAYFCASSQSGTANYGYTFGSGTRLTVV.

This chain connects TRBV7-2 to TRBJ2-3; 10 bases are shared with TRBD2. V shed 0 bases and J 2 bases; nucleotides not matched to a gene: 8. Germline loops: CDR1 SGHTA, CDR2 FQGNSA. The CDR3 has 18 residues. Here the CDR3 DNA reads TGTGCCAGCAGCTTAGCCCTAGCGGGGGCCACCACCACAGATACGCAGTATTTT. Translating gives CASSLALAGATTTDTQYF.

J is TRBJ1-3 and V is TRBV4-3, with D uncertain. The germline gives CDR1 LGHNA, CDR2 YSLEER. The germline V and J ends were trimmed by 4 bases and 4 bases, with 14 bases remaining between them. The CDR3 sequence is 15 residues long. The CDR3 coding sequence is TGCGCCAGCAGCCTTCAGTACATTAACGGAAACACCATATATTTT. Translating it yields CASSLQYINGNTIYF.

The rearrangement joins TRBV19 to TRBJ2-5; TRBD2 is a possible D gene (5 bases). Trimming stripped 5 bases from V and 3 bases from J, with 16 bases between. Germline V CDR1 and CDR2: LNHDA, SQIVND (reference sequence). There are 15 residues in the CDR3. The CDR3 DNA sequence: TGTGCCAGTAGTGATAGCGCGGCGCGAAAAGAGACCCAGTACTTC. Its translation: CASSDSAARKETQYF.

The chain uses TRBV19 and TRBJ1-1; possible D gene TRBD1, 6 bases. The CDR3 runs to 15 residues. V lost 5 bases, J lost 3 bases, and 16 bases lay in between. The germline V gene has CDR1 LNHDA and CDR2 SQIVND (reference sequence). CDR3 DNA: TGTGCCAGTAGTCGTACAGGGACGAGGGACACTGAAGCTTTCTTT. Residues: CASSRTGTRDTEAFF.

The chain is built from TRBV19 and TRBJ1-2; TRBD1 agrees at 12 bases. Germline CDR1 LNHDA, CDR2 SQIVND (reference sequence). Trimming took 3 bases from V and 5 from J; bases not matched to a gene: 7. The CDR3 runs to 16 residues. The CDR3: CASSMGTGGYVYGYTF. The CDR3 coding sequence is TGTGCCAGTAGTATGGGGACAGGGGGCTACGTGTATGGCTACACCTTC.

The chain is built from TRBV5-1 and TRBJ2-2, with 10 positions matching TRBD1. Germline CDR1 SGHRS, CDR2 YFSETQ. The ends lost 3 bases at V and 5 bases at J; junction bases unmatched: 7. The CDR3 runs 16 residues. CDR3 DNA sequence: TGCGCCAGCAGCTCGGCCCCGGGACAGGGGACCGGGGAGCTGTTTTTT. Its translation: CASSSAPGQGTGELFF.

This chain links TRBV11-2 with TRBJ1-5; TRBD1 might be the D (6 bases). The CDR3 has 15 residues. Between the trimmed V and J ends, which lost 3 bases and 5 bases, there was a span of 14 bases. Germline lookup yields CDR1 SGHAT and CDR2 FQNNGV. CDR3 in DNA: TGTGCCAGCAGCTTTGGGGGCTCTTTTGATCAGCCCCAGCATTTT. This sequence encodes CASSFGGSFDQPQHF.

The gene calls are TRBV4-1 and TRBJ1-2; no reliable D call. The CDR3 spans 14 residues. The V end lost 1 base, the J end lost 4 bases, and 10 bases lay between the germline ends. Germline values: CDR1 MGHRA, CDR2 YSYEKL. In DNA form, the CDR3 reads TGCGCCAGCAGCCAAGGGGCGGGAATCTATGGCTACACCTTC. Its translation: CASSQGAGIYGYTF.

This clone was detected only a few times. This CDR3 reads CASSLAGAAGGYTF. The CDR3 DNA reads as TGTGCCAGCAGCTTAGCGGGAGCGGCGGGAGGCTACACCTTC. This chain joins TRBV7-8 and TRBJ1-2, with D hard to call. This CDR3 contains 14 residues. Germline values: CDR1 SGHVS, CDR2 FQNEAQ. Trimming cost V 0 bases and J 8 bases, with 13 bases left between them.

The chain combines TRBV10-2 with TRBJ1-5; the match to TRBD1 covers 7 bases. CDR1 is WSHSY and CDR2 is SAAADI in the germline V gene. The CDR3 contains 13 residues. Losses at the gene ends were 8 bases for V and 3 bases for J; bases not matched to a gene: 4. CDR3 coding DNA: TGCGCCAGCGCAGGGGGGCCCAATCAGCCCCAGCATTTT. Amino acid sequence: CASAGGPNQPQHF.

In the case of this clone: The junction differs from germline at one of its ends, possibly a read error. This chain joins TRBV27 and TRBJ2-3; possible D gene TRBD2, 5 bases. The CDR3 length is 17 residues. In germline, CDR1 is MNHEY, CDR2 SMNVEV (reference sequence). Written as DNA, the CDR3 is TGTGCCAGCAGTGCCTCCACTAGAACCCCATACACATATACGCAGTATTTT. This gives the protein CASSASTRTPYTYTQYF.

In this sample, this clone turned up a few times. The rearrangement links TRBV5-5 to TRBJ2-5, with TRBD1 matching 11 bases. CDR3 length: 15 amino acids. Trimming at V came to 3 bases and at J to 5 bases, leaving 6 bases not matched to a gene. Germline V lookup: CDR1 SGHKS, CDR2 YYEKEE (reference sequence). The chain's CDR3 is CASSSPRTGGETQYF. The CDR3 DNA reads TGTGCCAGCAGCTCACCCAGGACAGGGGGCGAGACCCAGTACTTC.

This chain links TRBV10-3 with TRBJ1-6; TRBD1 matches 11 bases. Germline V gives CDR1 ENHRY, CDR2 SYGVKD. The J segment lost 5 bases and the V segment lost 3 bases, leaving 3 bases of the junction unmatched. The CDR3 runs 16 residues. The CDR3 is CAISDGQGANNSPLHF. The CDR3 bases are TGTGCCATCAGTGACGGACAGGGGGCGAATAATTCACCCCTCCACTTT.

This clone was found many times. The chain has TRBV3-1 (or the pseudogene TRBV3-2) and TRBJ1-1; 7 bases align to TRBD1. Germline assignment: CDR1 LGHDT and CDR2 YNNKEL (reference sequence). The CDR3 is 18 residues long. V shed 1 base, J shed 0 bases, and the junction held 11 bases outside the gene matches. The CDR3 DNA follows: TGTGCCAGCAGCCAAGTAACCTCTCGACAGGGCTTGAACACTGAAGCTTTCTTT. Translation gives CASSQVTSRQGLNTEAFF.

The chain uses TRBV3-1 (or the pseudogene TRBV3-2) and TRBJ1-2; TRBD1 is a possible D gene (5 bases). V was pared by 0 bases and J by 1 base, with 27 bases between. The CDR3 is 21 residues long. CDR1 and CDR2 from the germline V gene are LGHDT and YNNKEL (reference sequence). The CDR3 is CASSQDPSERGRAGDNYGYTF. In nucleotides, the CDR3 is TGTGCCAGCAGCCAAGATCCAAGCGAAAGGGGCAGGGCGGGGGATAACTATGGCTACACCTTC.

In its sample, this clone was seen a few times. V gene TRBV6-2 or TRBV6-3 combines with J gene TRBJ2-1, with 12 bases identical to TRBD2. V dropped 0 bases and J dropped 8; count of bases not matched to a gene: 11. The CDR3 has 18 amino acids. Per the germline V gene, CDR1 is MNHEY and CDR2 is SVGEGT. The CDR3 bases are TGTGCCAGCAGTTACTCTTTGGCTAGCGGGGGGGGTATTGATGAGCAGTTCTTC. Translated, it gives CASSYSLASGGGIDEQFF.

This clone was recorded once. J is TRBJ2-7 and V is TRBV5-5; the D gene is possibly TRBD1 (6 bases). Trimming removed 4 bases from V and 0 bases from J, with 14 bases in between. Germline lookup yields CDR1 SGHKS and CDR2 YYEKEE (reference sequence). The CDR3 is 15 amino acids. CDR3 region: CASSPVTGYSYEQYF. For the CDR3, the DNA is TGTGCCAGCAGCCCGGTCACAGGGTACTCCTACGAGCAGTACTTC.

V gene TRBV6-5 combines with J gene TRBJ2-4, with D maybe TRBD2 (5 bases). Germline V gives CDR1 MNHEY, CDR2 SVGAGI. V was cut by 6 bases and J by 2 bases, with 14 bases left in between. CDR3 length: 15 residues. The CDR3 nucleotides are TGTGCCAGCAGCCAACAGCGAGGGACCAAAAACATTCAGTACTTC. Its protein is CASSQQRGTKNIQYF.

The gene calls are TRBV4-1 and TRBJ2-3; D not certain. CDR3 size: 15 residues. The germline V gene has CDR1 MGHRA and CDR2 YSYEKL. Deletions cut 1 base from V and 5 bases from J, with 13 bases between. CDR3 amino acids: CASSQGFRYRDTQYF. The CDR3 bases are TGCGCCAGCAGCCAAGGTTTCAGGTACCGAGATACGCAGTATTTT.

In its sample, this clone was seen once. The chain links TRBV7-9 to TRBJ1-1; tentatively, D is TRBD1 (6 bases). The CDR3 contains 14 residues. Deletions cut 5 bases from V and 3 bases from J, with 13 bases between. Per germline, CDR1 SEHNR and CDR2 FQNEAQ (reference sequence). CDR3: CASSLQGWDTEAFF. Here the CDR3 DNA reads TGTGCCAGCAGCCTACAGGGTTGGGACACTGAAGCTTTCTTT.

The V gene is TRBV6-2 or TRBV6-3, the J gene TRBJ2-7, with D hard to call. The CDR3 loop spans 12 amino acids. The germline V gene has CDR1 MNHEY and CDR2 SVGEGT. Deletions cut 2 bases from V and 2 bases from J, with 4 bases between. CDR3 sequence reads: CASSYGPYEQYF. The CDR3 DNA reads as TGTGCCAGCAGTTACGGCCCCTACGAGCAGTACTTC.

V is TRBV9 and J is TRBJ2-1, with a tentative D call TRBD2 (5 bases). CDR1 is SGDLS, CDR2 YYNGEE, per germline. The length of the CDR3 is 13 residues. V lost 3 bases and J 1 base, leaving 5 bases between the germline ends. The CDR3 DNA sequence: TGTGCCAGCAGCGGGAGGTCCTACAATGAGCAGTTCTTC. Encoded protein: CASSGRSYNEQFF.